Listed below are T cell receptor beta chains from one sample, sequenced in a study of shared clonotypes between healthy human individuals. The protocol was immunoSEQ multiplex PCR, while the TCRdb copy is restricted to in-frame clones and leaves out a portion. The top ten clones hold about 0.34% of a sample with 2 million to 3 million clones, roughly 93% of them seen once. Sequencing was done on a sample of naive CD4+ T cells from PBMCs. The receptors originated from a young man in good health. Some clones in this sample may be carry-over from other donors' samples. CDR3s include the opening cysteine and the closing phenylalanine or tryptophan. The order of the fields is J gene, D gene, clone size, V gene, CDR3 DNA, CDR3 protein. A D gene is named only where the DNA matches it firmly. Expanded clones are given a class, and other clones once, few, many or no size at all.

>TRBJ1-5|NA|NA|TRBV7-8
TGTGCCAGCAGCTTTCGGGATCAGCCCCAGCATTTT
CASSFRDQPQHF
>TRBJ2-7|NA|NA|TRBV6-5
TGTGCCAGCTGGAGCTCCTACGAGCAGTACTTC
CASWSSYEQYF
>TRBJ1-1|NA|NA|TRBV9
TGTGCCAGCAGCGCGACAACAGGAACTGAAGCTTTCTTT
CASSATTGTEAFF
>TRBJ1-2|NA|NA|TRBV5-6
TGTGCCAGCAGCTTGCCCCAGGGCGGCGCCTATGGCTACACCTTC
CASSLPQGGAYGYTF
>TRBJ2-5|NA|NA|TRBV7-6
TGTGCCAGCAGCTTAAACCTACAGCCTGGGGGGACCCAGTACTTC
CASSLNLQPGGTQYF
>TRBJ2-5|NA|NA|TRBV5-1
TGCGCCAGCAGCCCCGGGACGGTCCAAGAGACCCAGTACTTC
CASSPGTVQETQYF
>TRBJ1-1|NA|NA|TRBV18
TGTGCCAGCTCACCAAGACAGGCGATATCGAACACTGAAGCTTTCTTT
CASSPRQAISNTEAFF
>TRBJ2-1|TRBD2|NA|TRBV5-1
TGCGCCAGCAGCTACGGACTAGCTGAAGGTAGTGAGCAGTTCTTC
CASSYGLAEGSEQFF
>TRBJ2-2|TRBD2|NA|TRBV6-1
TGTGCCAGCAGTGAAAGGCTAGCGGGAGTGACCGGGGAGCTGTTTTTT
CASSERLAGVTGELFF
>TRBJ2-7|TRBD1|once|TRBV5-1
TGCGCCAGCAGCTTGGAAGGGGGCGTCGACGAGCAGTACTTC
CASSLEGGVDEQYF
>TRBJ2-3|TRBD2|once|TRBV7-9
TGTGCCAGCAGCATAGGGACTAGCGAGACAGATACGCAGTATTTT
CASSIGTSETDTQYF
>TRBJ1-1|NA|NA|TRBV21-1
TGTGCCAGCAGGAAAAAGCAAGTGAGGAGGAGGACTGAAGCTTTCTTT
CASRKKQVRRRTEAFF
>TRBJ2-2|NA|NA|TRBV28
TGTGCCAGCAGTTTCGAGGGGAACACCGGGGAGCTGTTTTTT
CASSFEGNTGELFF